This T cell receptor (beta chain) was found in a study of blood T cell repertoires in COVID-19. Study information: Researchers got acute and convalescent COVID-19 samples from the United States, Italy and Spain.

Repertoires were generated with immunoSEQ multiplex PCR, while TCRdb's copy carries only in-frame clones and drops some. This sample has some 230,000 clones, with approximately 84% found just once. Participant reports of clinical history set cohort assignment. For recovered donors of Cohort 3, there were two negative PCRs, clearance, or symptom resolution. Sequenced sample: PBMCs or T cells enriched from blood (not recorded which). The clonotype was recovered from a middle-aged man who had recovered from COVID-19.

DNA of the CDR3: TGTGCCAGCAGCGGGACGAACTCCAGGGTCGCCGGCGGGGAGCTGTTTTTT. Amino acids: CASSGTNSRVAGGELFF. The chain has TRBV9 and TRBJ2-2; a possible D gene is TRBD1 (5 bases). Trimming shortened V by 3 bases and J by 7 bases, and 22 bases separated the two germline ends. The CDR3 is 17 residues long. From germline, CDR1 is SGDLS and CDR2 YYNGEE.